These 31 T cell receptor beta chains were all obtained from the same sample, sequenced in a study of blood T cell repertoires in COVID-19. TCRdb keeps only in-frame clones here, not all; method: immunoSEQ multiplex PCR. The table shows a few hundred thousand clones, with about 89% occurring only once. The sample was peripheral blood. These receptors were obtained from a woman in her 50s who had recovered from COVID-19.

Only one count was recorded for this clone. The chain couples TRBV2 to TRBJ1-2; 9 bases fit TRBD1. Germline-derived CDR1 and CDR2 are SNHLY and FYNNEI. The trim removed 4 bases at V and 4 bases at J, leaving 1 base unmatched. The CDR3 contains 13 residues. CDR3 coding DNA: TGTGCCAGCAGTGGGACAGGGGCCTATGGCTACACCTTC. Its protein is CASSGTGAYGYTF.

V gene TRBV30 combines with J gene TRBJ1-1; 9 positions agree with TRBD1. The CDR3 is made up of 14 amino acids. CDR1 and CDR2 from the germline V gene are GTSNPN and SVGIG (reference sequence). V trimming: 0 bases; J trimming: 3 bases; junction bases outside the gene matches: 2. For the CDR3, the DNA is TGTGCCTGGAGTGTGCGACAGGGGGACACTGAAGCTTTCTTT. This codes for CAWSVRQGDTEAFF.

The chain uses TRBV18 and TRBJ1-4; D unresolved. This CDR3 is 14 amino acids long. Germline CDR1 reads KGHSH; CDR2 reads LQKENI. The V end was cut by 3 bases, the J end by 5 bases, with 10 bases between. The CDR3 region has the DNA TGTGCCAGCTCACCTGACCACGGGAATGAAAAACTGTTTTTT. Its protein product is CASSPDHGNEKLFF.

The chain combines TRBV4-1 with TRBJ2-7; TRBD1 agrees at 7 bases. V gave up 3 bases and J gave up 9 bases; unmatched junction bases: 8. The CDR3 runs to 13 residues. Germline V gene lookup returns CDR1 MGHRA and CDR2 YSYEKL. CDR3: CASSHLGEGAQYF. The DNA of the CDR3 is TGCGCCAGCAGCCACCTGGGAGAGGGGGCGCAGTACTTC.

This clone turned up a few times. The chain uses TRBV28 and TRBJ2-2, with D maybe TRBD1 (7 bases). The CDR3 extends over 14 amino acids. Trimming took 10 bases from V and 1 from J, leaving 13 bases between them. Germline assignment: CDR1 MDHEN and CDR2 SYDVKM. In DNA, the CDR3 is TGTGCCACCGGGGGACAGTTGAACACCGGGGAGCTGTTTTTT. As protein: CATGGQLNTGELFF.

The chain uses TRBV19 and TRBJ1-2; 10 bases are a match to TRBD1. Germline V gene data show CDR1 as LNHDA and CDR2 as SQIVND (reference sequence). There are 14 residues in the CDR3. V trimming: 5 bases; J trimming: 6 bases; junction bases outside the gene matches: 6. The CDR3 DNA is TGTGCCAGTAGTTTAGGACAGGGGGTAGATGGCTACACCTTC. Encoded protein: CASSLGQGVDGYTF.

In its sample, this clone was seen a few times. The V gene is TRBV7-9, the J gene TRBJ2-1; no clear D gene. The V end lost 5 bases, the J end lost 7 bases, and 9 bases lay between the germline ends. This CDR3 comprises 12 residues. Germline V gene sequence: CDR1 SEHNR, CDR2 FQNEAQ (reference sequence). CDR3 region: CASSRSLNEQFF. CDR3 bases: TGTGCCAGCAGCCGTTCCTTAAATGAGCAGTTCTTC.

The CDR3 sequence is CASSLVGVEGSPLHF. The CDR3 DNA reads TGCGCCAGCAGCTTGGTTGGGGTGGAGGGCTCACCCCTCCACTTT. The genes are TRBV5-1 and TRBJ1-6; D gene uncertain. The V gene's germline CDR1 is SGHRS and CDR2 YFSETQ. The length of the CDR3 is 15 residues. The V gene lost 0 bases and the J gene lost 10 bases, with 14 bases spanning the gap.

The chain employs TRBV19 and TRBJ2-1; D possibly corresponds to TRBD2 (5 bases). Germline lookup yields CDR1 LNHDA and CDR2 SQIVND (reference sequence). V gave up 8 bases and J gave up 0 bases, with 8 bases separating them. This CDR3 contains 13 residues. CDR3 sequence reads: CASGLSSYNEQFF. The CDR3 coding sequence is TGTGCCAGTGGACTTTCCTCCTACAATGAGCAGTTCTTC. Combining the CDR3 with reference TRBV19 and TRBJ2-1 gives the whole variable domain DGGITQSPKYLFRKEGQNVTLSCEQNLNHDAMYWYRQDPGQGLRLIYYSQIVNDFQKGDIAEGYSVSREKKESFPLTVTSAQKNPTAFYLCASGLSSYNEQFFGPGTRLTVL.

This clone was observed once. This rearrangement joins TRBV28 to TRBJ1-4; tentative D call: TRBD1 (5 bases). V was cut by 8 bases and J by 8 bases, with 21 bases left in between. CDR3 length: 15 residues. Per the germline V gene, CDR1 is MDHEN and CDR2 is SYDVKM. CDR3 residues: CASYPGGGVLEKLFF. The CDR3 DNA reads TGTGCCAGCTATCCCGGCGGGGGAGTATTAGAAAAACTGTTTTTT.

J is TRBJ1-3 and V is TRBV28, with D uncertain. The V gene's germline CDR1 is MDHEN and CDR2 SYDVKM. The CDR3 spans 13 residues. The V and J ends lost 2 bases and 11 bases respectively, with 13 bases between them. CDR3 residues: CASSLRALDSIYF. The CDR3 DNA reads as TGTGCCAGCAGTTTAAGGGCACTAGATTCCATATATTTT.

DNA for the CDR3: TGCGCCAGCAGCTCAGAGCGGGGGGGCCTTGGCGGGGAGCTGTTTTTT. It yields the protein CASSSERGGLGGELFF. The J gene is TRBJ2-2, the V gene TRBV5-1; 10 nucleotides match TRBD2. The junction had 9 bases not matched to a gene; V was cut back by 3 bases and J by 7 bases. Germline V lookup: CDR1 SGHRS, CDR2 YFSETQ. This CDR3 has 16 amino acids.

The chain joins TRBV5-1 to TRBJ2-3; TRBD2 agrees at 10 bases. This CDR3 spans 17 amino acids. Trimming at V came to 0 bases and at J to 4 bases, leaving 8 bases not matched to a gene. In germline, CDR1 is SGHRS, CDR2 YFSETQ. CDR3 bases: TGCGCCAGCAGCTTGGCCCAGGCAGCGGGGGGGGCAGATACGCAGTATTTT. Translated, it gives CASSLAQAAGGADTQYF.

This clone was recorded only once. CDR3 protein: CASSIGRVSGELFF. In nucleotides, the CDR3 is TGTGCCAGTAGTATAGGGCGGGTCTCCGGGGAGCTGTTTTTT. The chain uses TRBV19 and TRBJ2-2; the D gene is possibly TRBD2 (5 bases). This CDR3 spans 14 amino acids. Trimming pared 1 base from V and 6 bases from J, leaving 9 bases between. CDR1 and CDR2 from the germline V gene are LNHDA and SQIVND (reference sequence).

Comment on this clone: The same CDR3 can be traced to other DNA sequences in this sample. The CDR3 here is CASGQGGNQPQHF. The CDR3 DNA reads TGTGCCAGTGGACAGGGGGGAAATCAGCCCCAGCATTTT. The rearrangement uses TRBV19 and TRBJ1-5, with TRBD1 matching 10 bases. Germline lookup yields CDR1 LNHDA and CDR2 SQIVND (reference sequence). The junction had 2 bases not matched to a gene; V was cut back by 8 bases and J by 4 bases. This CDR3 spans 13 amino acids.

The chain couples TRBV6-5 to TRBJ1-2, with D unclear. The V end was cut by 0 bases, the J end by 5 bases, with 16 bases between. There are 16 residues in the CDR3. The germline V gene has CDR1 MNHEY and CDR2 SVGAGI. Written as DNA, the CDR3 is TGTGCCAGCAGTTACTCGGCTTTCCACAAGGAGTATGGCTACACCTTC. Its translation is CASSYSAFHKEYGYTF.

This rearrangement joins TRBV3-1 (or the pseudogene TRBV3-2) to TRBJ2-7; 8 bases line up with TRBD1. The junction had 13 bases not matched to a gene; V was cut back by 6 bases and J by 6 bases. Germline V CDR1 and CDR2: LGHDT, YNNKEL (reference sequence). The CDR3 extends over 15 amino acids. The CDR3 is CASRPIGQGKGEQYF. The CDR3 bases are TGTGCCAGCAGACCTATCGGACAGGGAAAGGGCGAGCAGTACTTC.

The rearrangement uses TRBV28 and TRBJ1-5, with 7 nucleotides matching TRBD1. V shed 11 bases, J shed 5 bases, and the junction held 9 bases outside the gene matches. Germline V lookup: CDR1 MDHEN, CDR2 SYDVKM. The length of the CDR3 is 13 residues. CDR3 coding DNA: TGTGCCTCGAAGGGACAGTCTTATCAGCCCCAGCATTTT. Translating gives CASKGQSYQPQHF. The complete variable domain, with remaining parts taken from reference TRBV28 and TRBJ1-5, reads DVKVTQSSRYLVKRTGEKVFLECVQDMDHENMFWYRQDPGLGLRLIYFSYDVKMKEKGDIPEGYSVSREKKERFSLILESASTNQTSMYLCASKGQSYQPQHFGDGTRLSIL.

This clone has just one count. The chain is built from TRBV5-4 and TRBJ1-4; 11 nucleotides agree with TRBD1. Germline V gene data show CDR1 as SGHNT and CDR2 as YYREEE (reference sequence). Trimming at V came to 2 bases and at J to 2 bases, leaving 14 bases not matched to a gene. The CDR3 contains 20 residues. DNA of the CDR3: TGTGCCAGCAGCTTAAACCGGGACAGGGGGTTCGGAAGCACTAATGAAAAACTGTTTTTT. Translating it yields CASSLNRDRGFGSTNEKLFF.

CDR3 DNA sequence: TGTGCCAGCAGTTATGGAAGGGGAACTGAAGCTTTCTTT. Translation: CASSYGRGTEAFF. The gene calls are TRBV6-5 and TRBJ1-1; D is possibly TRBD1 (5 bases). V gave up 3 bases and J gave up 5 bases, with 10 bases separating them. Germline CDR1 MNHEY, CDR2 SVGAGI. The CDR3 sequence is 13 residues long.

The genes are TRBV27 and TRBJ1-1; D gene unclear. Germline V CDR1 and CDR2: MNHEY, SMNVEV (reference sequence). CDR3 length: 17 residues. The V end lost 2 bases, the J end lost 0 bases, and 16 bases lay between the germline ends. Here the CDR3 reads CASSLSWAYGMNTEAFF. In DNA, the CDR3 is TGTGCCAGCAGTTTAAGTTGGGCGTACGGTATGAACACTGAAGCTTTCTTT.

The genes are TRBV23-1 and TRBJ1-5; maybe TRBD1 (6 bases). TRBV23-1 is an open reading frame whose function is uncertain. V was cut by 0 bases and J by 4 bases, with 13 bases left in between. The CDR3 runs to 16 residues. The CDR3 loop is CASSQSWTELNQPQHF. In DNA, the CDR3 is TGCGCCAGCAGTCAATCGTGGACAGAACTTAATCAGCCCCAGCATTTT.

The V and J genes are TRBV4-3 and TRBJ2-1; 9 bases match TRBD2. From germline, CDR1 is LGHNA and CDR2 YSLEER. The CDR3 is 21 residues long. Unmatched junction bases numbered 25, after V lost 2 bases and J lost 8 bases. DNA of the CDR3: TGCGCCAGCAGCCAAAATCTCCAGCCAATAGCGGGAGAAGAAATTGGCTATGAGCAGTTCTTC. Protein sequence: CASSQNLQPIAGEEIGYEQFF.

This sequence joins TRBV6-6 and TRBJ1-4; tentatively, D is TRBD1 (6 bases). From germline, CDR1 is MNHNY and CDR2 SVGAGI (reference sequence). The CDR3 runs 16 residues. With 4 bases removed from V and 0 bases from J, the gap between germline ends came to 12 bases. The CDR3 bases are TGTGCCAGCAGTTCACTACGGACAGCAACTAATGAAAAACTGTTTTTT. Amino acids: CASSSLRTATNEKLFF.

This rearrangement joins TRBV19 to TRBJ2-1, with D uncertain. Between the trimmed V and J ends, which lost 6 bases and 5 bases, there was a span of 14 bases. Germline V gene data show CDR1 as LNHDA and CDR2 as SQIVND (reference sequence). The CDR3 is 14 amino acids. DNA for the CDR3: TGTGCCAGTAGGTCTCCTGGGCCCAACAATGAGCAGTTCTTC. Protein sequence: CASRSPGPNNEQFF.

V and J are TRBV2 and TRBJ2-7; maybe TRBD2 (5 bases). Germline CDR1 SNHLY, CDR2 FYNNEI. The CDR3 length is 14 residues. The V end was cut by 7 bases, the J end by 0 bases, with 13 bases between. Written as DNA, the CDR3 is TGTGCCAGCATGTTTGCGGGCAACTCCTACGAGCAGTACTTC. Residues: CASMFAGNSYEQYF.

The V gene is TRBV30, the J gene TRBJ2-1; no definite D call. Trimming removed 1 base at V and 0 bases at J, with 10 bases between. CDR3 size: 15 residues. Germline CDR1 and CDR2: GTSNPN and SVGIG (reference sequence). CDR3 nucleotides: TGTGCCTGGAGTGAACAGCCGACCTCCTACAATGAGCAGTTCTTC. Amino acid sequence: CAWSEQPTSYNEQFF. Together with reference TRBV30 and TRBJ2-1, the CDR3 gives the full variable domain: SQTIHQWPATLVQPVGSPLSLECTVEGTSNPNLYWYRQAAGRGLQLLFYSVGIGQISSEVPQNLSASRPQDRQFILSSKKLLLSDSGFYLCAWSEQPTSYNEQFFGPGTRLTVL.

This chain uses TRBV7-6 with TRBJ2-2; D might be TRBD2 (5 bases). Germline CDR1 SGHVS, CDR2 FNYEAQ. This CDR3 comprises 15 residues. Trimming took 8 bases from V and 6 from J, leaving 19 bases between them. The CDR3 nucleotides read TGTGCCAGCCTACATGGAGAGGGCCGTGCCGGGGAGCTGTTTTTT. It is translated as CASLHGEGRAGELFF.

This chain connects TRBV29-1 to TRBJ2-1, with a tentative D call TRBD1 (5 bases). The germline V and J ends were trimmed by 4 bases and 9 bases, with 13 bases remaining between them. Germline assignment: CDR1 SQVTM and CDR2 ANQGSEA. The CDR3 is 12 amino acids. This CDR3 is CSVVQGFGEQFF. DNA of the CDR3: TGCAGCGTTGTCCAGGGCTTTGGTGAGCAGTTCTTC.

The chain links TRBV7-2 to TRBJ1-2; 8 nucleotides align to TRBD1. The CDR3 spans 16 residues. The germline V gene encodes CDR1 SGHTA and CDR2 FQGNSA. After removal of 5 bases from V and 7 bases from J, the junction contained 15 bases not matched to a gene. The CDR3 loop is CASSLDWTGSSFGYTF. The CDR3 DNA is TGTGCCAGCAGCCTAGACTGGACAGGGAGCAGCTTTGGCTACACCTTC.

The chain uses TRBV5-4 and TRBJ2-5; 8 nucleotides match TRBD2. The CDR3 totals 17 residues. V lost 0 bases and J lost 5; bases outside the gene matches: 12. CDR1 and CDR2 from the germline V gene are SGHNT and YYREEE (reference sequence). CDR3 in amino acids: CASSLGPPAGARETQYF. Written as DNA, the CDR3 is TGTGCCAGCAGCTTGGGACCCCCAGCGGGGGCCCGGGAGACCCAGTACTTC.